The 19 T cell receptor beta chains reported below all come from one sample, sequenced in a study of shared clonotypes between healthy human individuals. Data came from immunoSEQ multiplex PCR; TCRdb stores just in-frame clones and leaves some out. The sample has approximately 2.3 million clones, over 85% seen once. Sequenced: naive CD4+ T cells from PBMCs. Subset here: CD45RA+ positively selected. The receptors shown here come from a man aged 18 to 30 in good health. Some clones in this sample may be carry-over from other donors' samples.

DNA of the CDR3: TGTGCCAGCAGTTTAGCTAGCGGGAAGTACGAGCAGTACTTC. Its protein is CASSLASGKYEQYF. J is TRBJ2-7 and V is TRBV28; 9 bases map to TRBD2. The CDR3 length is 14 residues. J lost 4 bases, V lost 2 bases, and 3 bases had no gene match. Germline V gives CDR1 MDHEN, CDR2 SYDVKM. Together with reference TRBV28 and TRBJ2-7, the CDR3 gives the full variable domain: DVKVTQSSRYLVKRTGEKVFLECVQDMDHENMFWYRQDPGLGLRLIYFSYDVKMKEKGDIPEGYSVSREKKERFSLILESASTNQTSMYLCASSLASGKYEQYFGPGTRLTVT.

This chain joins TRBV4-2 and TRBJ1-2; D gene uncertain. This CDR3 contains 17 residues. Trimming stripped 6 bases from V and 3 bases from J, with 23 bases between. The germline gives CDR1 LGHNA, CDR2 YNFKEQ. CDR3 in amino acids: CASSLSKDPSGDYGYTF. Here the CDR3 DNA reads TGTGCCAGCAGTCTAAGTAAGGATCCGAGCGGGGACTATGGCTACACCTTC.

The V and J genes are TRBV7-9 and TRBJ1-2, with no clear D. The CDR3 totals 12 residues. Germline lookup yields CDR1 SEHNR and CDR2 FQNEAQ (reference sequence). V shed 5 bases and J shed 7 bases, with 11 bases lying between them. CDR3 amino acids: CASSPPGGGYTF. In DNA form, the CDR3 reads TGTGCCAGCAGCCCACCTGGTGGTGGCTACACCTTC.

The chain recombines TRBV6-4 with TRBJ2-2; 9 nucleotides line up with TRBD2. V shed 6 bases, J shed 2 bases, and the junction held 1 base outside the gene matches. The CDR3 has 14 residues. The germline CDR1 and CDR2 sequences are MRHNA and SNTAGT. This CDR3 is CASRGLANTGELFF. The CDR3, as DNA: TGTGCCAGCAGGGGACTAGCCAACACCGGGGAGCTGTTTTTT.

On this clone: This specimen includes other DNA sequences encoding the same CDR3. This CDR3 reads CASSPTAGGYEQYF. CDR3 nucleotide sequence: TGCGCCAGCAGCCCAACAGCGGGGGGCTACGAGCAGTACTTC. This chain connects TRBV5-1 to TRBJ2-7, with 9 positions matching TRBD2. From germline, CDR1 is SGHRS and CDR2 YFSETQ. J lost 3 bases, V lost 4 bases, and 5 bases had no gene match. The CDR3 is 14 amino acids.

V and J are TRBV14 and TRBJ2-7; 10 nucleotides match TRBD1. The CDR3 runs to 16 residues. Losses at the gene ends were 1 base for V and 3 bases for J; bases not matched to a gene: 6. Germline CDR1 and CDR2: SGHDN and FVKESK. The CDR3 nucleotides are TGTGCCAGCAGCCAAGCCTCCGGGACAGGGGTCTACGAGCAGTACTTC. Its translation: CASSQASGTGVYEQYF.

The V call is TRBV5-1, the J call TRBJ2-5; D gene ambiguous. Germline V gene data show CDR1 as SGHRS and CDR2 as YFSETQ. The V and J ends lost 0 bases and 0 bases respectively, with 6 bases between them. The CDR3 runs 14 residues. The CDR3 region is CASSLDRHQETQYF. The CDR3 nucleotides are TGCGCCAGCAGCTTGGACCGGCACCAAGAGACCCAGTACTTC.

V and J are TRBV4-1 and TRBJ1-1; D may be TRBD1 (6 bases). Germline-derived CDR1 and CDR2 are MGHRA and YSYEKL. V was cut by 0 bases and J by 0 bases, with 8 bases left in between. The CDR3 sequence is 15 residues long. The CDR3 DNA follows: TGCGCCAGCAGCCAAGAGAGGGGGATGAACACTGAAGCTTTCTTT. Translation: CASSQERGMNTEAFF.

V gene TRBV5-1 combines with J gene TRBJ2-1, with a possible D match to TRBD1 (5 bases). The V gene's germline CDR1 is SGHRS and CDR2 YFSETQ. This CDR3 is built from 14 residues. Trimming left V 4 bases short and J 2 bases short, with 10 bases between. CDR3 in amino acids: CASSPTDTYNEQFF. CDR3 nucleotides: TGCGCCAGCAGCCCGACAGATACCTACAATGAGCAGTTCTTC.

The chain couples TRBV5-1 to TRBJ2-7; no clear D. The germline V gene has CDR1 SGHRS and CDR2 YFSETQ. V was shortened by 0 bases and J by 2 bases, with 12 bases between the two germline ends. The CDR3 contains 15 residues. In DNA, the CDR3 is TGCGCCAGCAGCTTGGTGGTCAGTCCCGCCTACGAGCAGTACTTC. Amino acid sequence: CASSLVVSPAYEQYF.

V and J are TRBV5-6 and TRBJ2-7; TRBD1 matches at 7 bases. Germline V gene sequence: CDR1 SGHDT, CDR2 YYEEEE. The CDR3 covers 16 residues. The junction had 12 bases not matched to a gene; V was cut back by 4 bases and J by 2 bases. As DNA, the CDR3 is TGTGCCAGCAGCCAGGGGGTGCAGGGACCTACCTACGAGCAGTACTTC. This sequence encodes CASSQGVQGPTYEQYF.

The genes are TRBV5-4 and TRBJ2-6; D unclear. From germline, CDR1 is SGHNT and CDR2 YYREEE (reference sequence). Trimming left V 4 bases short and J 0 bases short, with 11 bases between. CDR3 size: 16 residues. CDR3 protein: CASSAYRSSGANVLTF. CDR3 nucleotides: TGTGCCAGCAGCGCCTATAGAAGCTCTGGGGCCAACGTCCTGACTTTC.

The rearrangement uses TRBV4-1 and TRBJ2-7; 12 bases match TRBD2. The germline CDR1 and CDR2 sequences are MGHRA and YSYEKL. This CDR3 comprises 15 residues. Losses at the gene ends were 7 bases for V and 3 bases for J; bases not matched to a gene: 7. CDR3 DNA: TGCGCCAGCACCACCCTAGCGGGAGGGTACTACGAGCAGTACTTC. This sequence encodes CASTTLAGGYYEQYF.

The rearrangement links TRBV5-4 to TRBJ2-3; 12 nucleotides line up with TRBD2. The CDR3 runs 18 residues. Germline CDR1 and CDR2: SGHNT and YYREEE (reference sequence). Losses at the gene ends were 4 bases for V and 0 bases for J; bases not matched to a gene: 9. This CDR3 is CASSGTSGPSASTDTQYF. The CDR3, as DNA: TGTGCCAGCAGCGGGACTAGCGGGCCATCAGCTAGCACAGATACGCAGTATTTT. The complete variable domain, with remaining parts taken from reference TRBV5-4 and TRBJ2-3, reads ETGVTQSPTHLIKTRGQQVTLRCSSQSGHNTVSWYQQALGQGPQFIFQYYREEENGRGNFPPRFSGLQFPNYSSELNVNALELDDSALYLCASSGTSGPSASTDTQYFGPGTRLTVL.

The gene calls are TRBV28 and TRBJ1-5; D remains unclear. CDR1 and CDR2 (germline): MDHEN, SYDVKM. V lost 5 bases and J lost 5, with 13 bases in between. The CDR3 runs 14 residues. The CDR3 loop is CASSISKDHQPQHF. The CDR3 coding sequence is TGTGCCAGCAGTATCTCTAAGGATCATCAGCCCCAGCATTTT.

The chain couples TRBV7-2 to TRBJ1-5; TRBD1 is a possible D gene (6 bases). The germline V and J ends were trimmed by 1 base and 5 bases, with 18 bases remaining between them. CDR1 SGHTA and CDR2 FQGNSA come from the germline V gene. The length of the CDR3 is 17 residues. CDR3 residues: CASSLDGGRWDYQPQHF. The CDR3 nucleotides are TGTGCCAGCAGCTTAGATGGGGGCCGTTGGGATTATCAGCCCCAGCATTTT.

This chain uses TRBV7-9 with TRBJ1-2, with unresolved D. CDR1 and CDR2 (germline): SEHNR, FQNEAQ (reference sequence). The CDR3 consists of 14 residues. The germline V and J ends were trimmed by 0 bases and 6 bases, with 11 bases remaining between them. CDR3 DNA: TGTGCCAGCAGCTTAGCGGGGTGGGCGGATGGCTACACCTTC. As protein: CASSLAGWADGYTF.

CDR3 in DNA: TGTGCCAGCACTCCCAGGAACACCGGGGAGCTGTTTTTT. Translated, it gives CASTPRNTGELFF. This chain uses TRBV5-4 with TRBJ2-2; D is unclear. Trimming pared 6 bases from V and 1 base from J, leaving 7 bases between. CDR1 and CDR2 from the germline V gene are SGHNT and YYREEE (reference sequence). The CDR3 totals 13 residues.

This rearrangement joins TRBV5-1 to TRBJ2-7, with 7 positions matching TRBD1. This CDR3 has 13 residues. Germline CDR1 SGHRS, CDR2 YFSETQ. The trim removed 2 bases at V and 7 bases at J, leaving 6 bases unmatched. DNA of the CDR3: TGCGCCAGCAGCTTAGGGACAGATGTGGAGCAGTACTTC. The encoded protein is CASSLGTDVEQYF.